This T cell receptor (beta chain) emerged from a study of monozygotic twins with inflammatory bowel disease. Study observations and caveats: Repertoire likeness was no different across concordant and discordant twins, perhaps owing to restricted power. With others, IBD patients shared fewer clonotypes than healthy twins did, especially with disease activity.

A template switching step added UMIs, each with a 6-nucleotide sample barcode. Following a re-call of the 5' RACE reads, TCRdb has one entry per CDR3 protein and lacks DNA. Its table records nearly 450,000 distinct CDR3 sequences. In the case of this clonotype: Its antigen is as yet unknown.

Each donor supplied around 2.3 ml of blood. The CDR3 has 14 residues. CDR1 SGHAT and CDR2 FQDESV come from the germline V gene (reference sequence). Sequences were obtained from blood. This TCR was recovered from a human donor with ulcerative colitis or Crohn's disease, or a healthy co-twin of an affected twin (not recorded which). The V call is TRBV11-1, the J call TRBJ2-1; TCRdb's D gene call, TRBD1, goes unchecked for lack of DNA. The CDR3 loop reads CATSLSGLGDEQFF.